These T cell receptor beta chains were read from a single sample in a study of stem cell transplantation in POMP-related autoinflammatory disease. Method: immunoSEQ multiplex PCR; TCRdb's copy keeps in-frame clones and lacks some. The profile shows 25,000 to 30,000 clones, around 83% of them singletons. The specimen comprised CD4+ T cells from PBMCs, sampled before stem cell transplantation. Every receptor here comes from a human donor with POMP-related autoinflammation and immune dysregulation (PRAID). Each CDR3 is given with its conserved first and last residue. Fields, in order: J gene, D gene, V gene, CDR3 protein. D genes are given only for firm matches.

>TRBJ1-3|-|TRBV30
CACHWGPGNTIYF
>TRBJ2-2|-|TRBV5-4
CASSLPPGELFF
>TRBJ1-2|TRBD1|TRBV6-1
CASSETWDRGRDTF
>TRBJ2-5|TRBD1|TRBV30
CAWEGQHVETQYF
>TRBJ1-1|TRBD1|TRBV7-8
CASSMPTGSITEAFF
>TRBJ2-3|-|TRBV20-1
CSAPSTDTQYF
>TRBJ2-5|TRBD1|TRBV5-1
CASSFSGTVRETQYF
>TRBJ2-7|TRBD2|TRBV11-1
CASSLSGLADSYEQYF
>TRBJ1-4|-|TRBV19
CASSMEAGINEKLFF
>TRBJ2-5|-|TRBV11-2
CASSLTRGETQYF
>TRBJ2-1|-|TRBV6-1
CASSEGSVSRYNEQFF
>TRBJ1-2|-|TRBV18
CASSPRDPTWGYTF
>TRBJ1-6|TRBD1|TRBV14
CASSFGQGDSPLHF
>TRBJ2-1|-|TRBV6-5
CASSYEGGRNNEQFF
>TRBJ2-1|TRBD1|TRBV7-9
CASSWATGGSDNEQFF
>TRBJ2-2|-|TRBV11-3
CAGEEGRTGELFF
>TRBJ1-4|-|TRBV30
CAGRAGIEKLFF
>TRBJ2-1|TRBD1|TRBV7-9
CASTPPGQGWNEQFF
>TRBJ2-1|-|TRBV5-1
CASSLESGFNEQFF
>TRBJ1-3|-|TRBV30
CAWSVGREIIYF
>TRBJ2-5|-|TRBV11-2
CASSLEGETQYF
>TRBJ2-1|TRBD2|TRBV18
CASLPQEASGLNEQFF
>TRBJ2-3|-|TRBV21-1
CASSKRVGQGEYF
>TRBJ2-5|-|TRBV7-2
CASILRGGRETQYF
>TRBJ1-4|-|TRBV18
CASSPRPDLGGEKLFF
>TRBJ2-3|-|TRBV30
CAWGRGSVGSDTQYF
>TRBJ1-4|-|TRBV11-1
CASSLLGGEGKLFF
>TRBJ2-3|TRBD2|TRBV4-2
CASSQDVGAGGVDTQYF
>TRBJ1-2|TRBD1|TRBV5-4
CASSWTGARSYTF
>TRBJ1-1|-|TRBV6-5
CASRRPGTMNTEAFF
>TRBJ2-1|TRBD2|TRBV9
CASSVGTSGSVYNEQFF
>TRBJ2-3|TRBD2|TRBV9
CASTAGGTTDTQYF